The rows below give T cell receptor beta chains drawn from one sample of a study of cytomegalovirus exposure and HLA in healthy donors. TCRdb's copy holds only in-frame clones and misses some; the assay was immunoSEQ multiplex PCR. The sample lists approximately 150,000 clones, approximately 80% seen once, with approximately 15% in the top ten. The sample comprised PBMCs. The source is a woman aged 40 to 50 in good health and CMV-seronegative. Both conserved end residues are part of each CDR3. D genes are given only for firm matches. Only part of the rows carry a size: once, few, many, or a class if the clone is expanded.

J: TRBJ2-7; length: 12; size: NA; D: NA; V: TRBV10-3; CDR3: CATQGGLAEQYF; DNA: TGTGCCACACAGGGGGGGCTCGCCGAGCAGTACTTC
J: TRBJ1-2; length: 16; size: NA; D: TRBD1; V: TRBV28; CDR3: CASSWTGGRVNYGYTF; DNA: TGTGCCAGCAGTTGGACAGGGGGCAGGGTTAACTATGGCTACACCTTC
J: TRBJ1-1; length: 14; size: NA; D: TRBD1; V: TRBV29-1; CDR3: CSLGRTGGTTEAFF; DNA: TGCAGCCTCGGGCGGACAGGGGGGACCACTGAAGCTTTCTTT
J: TRBJ2-5; length: 15; size: NA; D: TRBD2; V: TRBV7-8; CDR3: CASSLDGGGQETQYF; DNA: TGTGCCAGCAGCTTAGACGGCGGGGGACAAGAGACCCAGTACTTC
J: TRBJ2-3; length: 15; size: NA; D: NA; V: TRBV9; CDR3: CASSVGMLAPDTQYF; DNA: TGTGCCAGCAGCGTAGGGATGCTAGCCCCAGATACGCAGTATTTT
J: TRBJ2-1; length: 13; size: NA; D: NA; V: TRBV2; CDR3: CASSPFGVNEQFF; DNA: TGTGCCAGCAGTCCCTTCGGGGTGAATGAGCAGTTCTTC
J: TRBJ2-2; length: 13; size: few; D: NA; V: TRBV30; CDR3: CAYRQTNTGELFF; DNA: TGTGCCTACAGACAGACGAACACCGGGGAGCTGTTTTTT
J: TRBJ1-1; length: 13; size: NA; D: NA; V: TRBV6-5; CDR3: CAAGFAMNTEAFF; DNA: TGTGCCGCAGGCTTTGCGATGAACACTGAAGCTTTCTTT
J: TRBJ1-1; length: 9; size: NA; D: NA; V: TRBV28; CDR3: CDEHSEAFF; DNA: TGTGATGAACATTCTGAAGCTTTCTTT
J: TRBJ2-5; length: 15; size: NA; D: TRBD2; V: TRBV7-9; CDR3: CASSLSGGRGETQYF; DNA: TGTGCCAGCAGCTTATCGGGGGGGCGAGGAGAGACCCAGTACTTC
J: TRBJ2-5; length: 14; size: NA; D: TRBD2; V: TRBV6-6; CDR3: CASSPAGGVETQYF; DNA: TGTGCCAGCAGTCCAGCGGGGGGCGTGGAGACCCAGTACTTC
J: TRBJ2-1; length: 15; size: NA; D: TRBD2; V: TRBV7-9; CDR3: CASSRTSGTINEQFF; DNA: TGTGCCAGCAGCCGGACTAGCGGGACGATCAATGAGCAGTTCTTC
J: TRBJ2-1; length: 17; size: NA; D: TRBD2; V: TRBV14; CDR3: CASSLEPAGAGYNEQFF; DNA: TGTGCCAGCAGCCTCGAACCAGCGGGAGCGGGGTACAATGAGCAGTTCTTC
J: TRBJ2-7; length: 14; size: NA; D: TRBD1; V: TRBV29-1; CDR3: CSVAIGQGAGEQYF; DNA: TGCAGCGTCGCCATAGGACAGGGGGCGGGTGAGCAGTACTTC
J: TRBJ2-3; length: 16; size: once; D: TRBD2; V: TRBV25-1; CDR3: CASSGARSGRGDTQYF; DNA: TGTGCCAGCAGTGGCGCGAGAAGCGGGAGGGGAGATACGCAGTATTTT
J: TRBJ1-2; length: 14; size: NA; D: NA; V: TRBV9; CDR3: CASSVQSSGVGYTF; DNA: TGTGCCAGCAGCGTACAATCGTCGGGGGTCGGCTACACCTTC
J: TRBJ2-5; length: 13; size: few; D: NA; V: TRBV7-6; CDR3: CASSFGGLETQYF; DNA: TGTGCCAGCAGCTTCGGGGGGCTAGAGACCCAGTACTTC
J: TRBJ1-5; length: 15; size: NA; D: TRBD1; V: TRBV7-8; CDR3: CASSLSGTGVEPQHF; DNA: TGTGCCAGCAGCTTATCCGGGACAGGGGTCGAGCCCCAGCATTTT
J: TRBJ2-3; length: 16; size: NA; D: TRBD1; V: TRBV11-2; CDR3: CASSPSRGQGGDTQYF; DNA: TGTGCCAGCAGCCCTTCTCGGGGACAGGGAGGAGATACGCAGTATTTT
J: TRBJ2-7; length: 13; size: NA; D: NA; V: TRBV5-6; CDR3: CASSRTADYEQYF; DNA: TGTGCCAGCAGCCGGACAGCCGACTACGAGCAGTACTTC
J: TRBJ2-7; length: 14; size: NA; D: TRBD1; V: TRBV7-6; CDR3: CASSRGTGAYEQYF; DNA: TGTGCCAGCAGTCGAGGGACAGGGGCCTACGAGCAGTACTTC
J: TRBJ2-3; length: 17; size: once; D: TRBD2; V: TRBV5-1; CDR3: CASSLSSRGVSTDTQYF; DNA: TGCGCCAGCAGCTTGAGTTCCCGGGGGGTGAGCACAGATACGCAGTATTTT
J: TRBJ1-1; length: 13; size: NA; D: TRBD1; V: TRBV2; CDR3: CANGQGQNTEAFF; DNA: TGTGCCAACGGACAGGGGCAGAACACTGAAGCTTTCTTT
J: TRBJ2-7; length: 14; size: NA; D: TRBD1; V: TRBV5-1; CDR3: CASSKGQGNREQYF; DNA: TGCGCCAGCAGTAAAGGACAGGGGAATCGCGAGCAGTACTTC
J: TRBJ1-1; length: 17; size: few; D: NA; V: TRBV4-2; CDR3: CASRRYTGTGANTEAFF; DNA: TGTGCCAGCAGGCGGTATACAGGGACCGGTGCGAACACTGAAGCTTTCTTT
J: TRBJ2-1; length: 13; size: NA; D: NA; V: TRBV9; CDR3: CASSPPGGNEQFF; DNA: TGTGCCAGCAGCCCCCCAGGGGGGAATGAGCAGTTCTTC
J: TRBJ1-5; length: 14; size: NA; D: NA; V: TRBV28; CDR3: CASSFLGLNQPQHF; DNA: TGTGCCAGCAGTTTTCTTGGCCTCAATCAGCCCCAGCATTTT
J: TRBJ2-3; length: 17; size: NA; D: TRBD2; V: TRBV15; CDR3: CATSGSGARGGTDTQYF; DNA: TGTGCCACCAGCGGGAGCGGGGCCAGAGGGGGCACAGATACGCAGTATTTT
J: TRBJ1-2; length: 14; size: NA; D: NA; V: TRBV2; CDR3: CASKRRGGDYGYTF; DNA: TGTGCCAGCAAACGGAGGGGTGGGGACTATGGCTACACCTTC
J: TRBJ1-1; length: 15; size: NA; D: NA; V: TRBV5-3; CDR3: CARSDTGPEGDEAFF; DNA: TGTGCCAGAAGCGACACCGGGCCAGAGGGGGATGAAGCTTTCTTT
J: TRBJ1-1; length: 16; size: NA; D: NA; V: TRBV7-8; CDR3: CASGPRQVLRATEAFF; DNA: TGTGCCAGCGGACCACGACAGGTATTGCGGGCCACTGAAGCTTTCTTT
J: TRBJ2-2; length: 13; size: NA; D: NA; V: TRBV28; CDR3: CASSSRGIRELFF; DNA: TGTGCCAGCAGTTCCCGCGGGATCCGGGAGCTGTTTTTT
J: TRBJ2-3; length: 18; size: NA; D: TRBD1; V: TRBV2; CDR3: CASSEGSSRGPSTDAQYF; DNA: TGTGCCAGCAGTGAAGGGTCTTCCAGGGGGCCTAGCACAGATGCGCAGTATTTT